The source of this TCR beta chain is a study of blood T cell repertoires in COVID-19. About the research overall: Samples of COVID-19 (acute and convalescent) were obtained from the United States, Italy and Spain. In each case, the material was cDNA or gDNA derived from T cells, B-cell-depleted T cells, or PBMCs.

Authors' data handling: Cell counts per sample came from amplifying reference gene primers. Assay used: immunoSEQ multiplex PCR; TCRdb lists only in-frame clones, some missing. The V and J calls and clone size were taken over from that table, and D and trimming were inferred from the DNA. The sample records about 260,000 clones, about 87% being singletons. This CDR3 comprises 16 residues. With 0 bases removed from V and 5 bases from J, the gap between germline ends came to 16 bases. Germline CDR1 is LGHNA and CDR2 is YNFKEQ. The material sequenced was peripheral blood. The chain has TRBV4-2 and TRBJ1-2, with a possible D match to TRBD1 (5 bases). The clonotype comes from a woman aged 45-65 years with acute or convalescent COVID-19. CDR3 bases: TGTGCCAGCAGCCAAGAGGCGGACATATCCATATATGGCTACACCTTC. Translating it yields CASSQEADISIYGYTF.